The clone carrying this T cell receptor (beta chain) showed up just once. Its antigen is unidentified. Assay used: immunoSEQ multiplex PCR; TCRdb lists only in-frame clones, some missing. The sample gives about 18,000 clones, about 80% of which show up once; 25% is in the top ten. V shed 4 bases and J shed 3 bases, with 12 bases lying between them. This CDR3 comprises 14 residues. Germline assignment: CDR1 SEHNR and CDR2 FQNEAQ (reference sequence). This sample was included in a study of T cells in localized non-small cell lung cancer. Study conclusions and caveats: A denser population of T cells in blood accompanied longer overall survival. In adjacent lung appeared a median around 59 of the top 100 tumor clones. Exceeding tumor, uninvolved adjacent lung had the highest T cell clonality.

The sequencing used peripheral blood, collected before any cancer treatment. This chain connects TRBV7-9 to TRBJ1-1; D perhaps matches TRBD1 (6 bases). The receptor was isolated from a female donor of 60 years or more with stage I lung adenocarcinoma. The CDR3 here is CASSWTRGDTEAFF. The CDR3 nucleotides are TGTGCCAGCAGCTGGACCAGGGGTGACACTGAAGCTTTCTTT.